The 26 T cell receptor beta chains given below trace back to one sample, sequenced in a study of T-cell memory formation after mild COVID-19. TCRdb analysed the 5' RACE reads with MiXCR anew, one entry per CDR3 protein. This table holds around 65,000 distinct CDR3 sequences, 9.3% found once. Sequences were obtained from PBMCs or a T cell subset sorted from them (not recorded which). These receptors originate from a young man who had mild COVID-19 (a few samples of this study predate the infection). Cell type and time point are not known.

This clonotype was detected ten times or more. The gene calls are TRBV18 and TRBJ2-1, with D unclear. CDR1 is KGHSH and CDR2 is LQKENI in the germline V gene. V lost 2 bases and J lost 5, with 13 bases in between. This CDR3 has 15 residues. CDR3 nucleotide sequence: TGTGCCAGCTCACCAGGGCCAGTGGAACACAATGAGCAGTTCTTC. Translating it yields CASSPGPVEHNEQFF.

The J gene is TRBJ2-5, the V gene TRBV6-5, with a weak D call TRBD2 (7 bases). V lost 6 bases and J 4 bases, leaving 18 bases between the germline ends. This CDR3 is built from 15 residues. From germline, CDR1 is MNHEY and CDR2 SVGAGI. CDR3 residues: CASRPRPGGGETQYF. The CDR3 DNA is TGTGCCAGCAGGCCTCGTCCGGGGGGCGGAGAGACCCAGTACTTC.

The rearrangement uses TRBV29-1 and TRBJ1-1; maybe TRBD1 (6 bases). The CDR3 sequence is 13 residues long. V was clipped by 0 bases and J by 4 bases, with 9 bases between them. Germline V gene data show CDR1 as SQVTM and CDR2 as ANQGSEA. CDR3 DNA sequence: TGCAGCGTTGAAGAGAACAGGGTCACTGAAGCTTTCTTT. Protein: CSVEENRVTEAFF.

The rearrangement uses TRBV20-1 and TRBJ1-2, with 7 bases lining up with TRBD1. The CDR3 spans 15 residues. Trimming took 5 bases from V and 0 from J; bases not matched to a gene: 9. The V gene's germline CDR1 is DFQATT and CDR2 SNEGSKA (reference sequence). In nucleotides, the CDR3 is TGCAGTGCTCAAGAGGATGGGACAGCTAACTATGGCTACACCTTC. Protein product: CSAQEDGTANYGYTF.

This clonotype turned up a few times. The rearrangement links TRBV4-2 to TRBJ2-7; D gene ambiguous. V was pared by 1 base and J by 0 bases, with 10 bases between. Germline V CDR1 and CDR2: LGHNA, YNFKEQ. The length of the CDR3 is 15 residues. The CDR3 protein is CASSQATPSSYEQYF. The CDR3 DNA sequence: TGTGCCAGCAGCCAAGCGACTCCCAGCTCCTACGAGCAGTACTTC.

The V gene is TRBV9, the J gene TRBJ2-5, with 7 bases matching TRBD2. J lost 0 bases, V lost 3 bases, and 5 bases had no gene match. CDR3 length: 15 residues. The germline gives CDR1 SGDLS, CDR2 YYNGEE. The CDR3 DNA follows: TGTGCCAGCAGCGCCCTCCTAGCGGACCAAGAGACCCAGTACTTC. Translated: CASSALLADQETQYF.

V usage is TRBV5-1 and J usage is TRBJ1-1, with D possibly being TRBD1 (5 bases). The V end was cut by 0 bases, the J end by 1 base, with 19 bases between. CDR3 length: 18 amino acids. Looked up from germline, CDR1 is SGHRS and CDR2 is YFSETQ. The CDR3 nucleotides read TGCGCCAGCAGCTTGGGGACGGGGACTATCGCGGCGAACACTGAAGCTTTCTTT. Residues: CASSLGTGTIAANTEAFF.

This clonotype has a handful of counts. The genes are TRBV29-1 and TRBJ2-5; D could derive from TRBD1 or TRBD2 (5 bases each). V was shortened by 7 bases and J by 5 bases, with 11 bases between the two germline ends. CDR1 and CDR2 (germline): SQVTM, ANQGSEA. CDR3 length equals 11 residues. DNA of the CDR3: TGCAGCGCCCCAGAGGGGGAGACCCAGTACTTC. As protein: CSAPEGETQYF.

This clonotype was counted only a few times. J is TRBJ2-3 and V is TRBV30; 7 bases line up with TRBD2. The junction had 2 bases not matched to a gene; V was cut back by 0 bases and J by 2 bases. Per germline, CDR1 GTSNPN and CDR2 SVGIG (reference sequence). The CDR3 is 14 amino acids. CDR3 sequence: CAWSVTSVTDTQYF. The CDR3 DNA reads as TGTGCCTGGAGTGTAACTAGCGTCACAGATACGCAGTATTTT.

In this sample, this clonotype turned up a few times. V and J are TRBV7-9 and TRBJ2-3, with D possibly matching TRBD2 (6 bases). The CDR3 consists of 15 residues. In germline, CDR1 is SEHNR, CDR2 FQNEAQ (reference sequence). The ends were cut back, 3 bases at V and 0 bases at J, with 10 bases in the middle. The DNA for the CDR3 is TGTGCCAGCAGCTTCCGGGGGTACAGCACAGATACGCAGTATTTT. Encoded protein: CASSFRGYSTDTQYF.

This clonotype has a count of ten or more. The chain employs TRBV29-1 and TRBJ2-5; TRBD1 matches at 10 bases. Germline CDR1 is SQVTM and CDR2 is ANQGSEA. V shed 8 bases and J 5 bases; nucleotides not matched to a gene: 11. The CDR3 is 14 residues long. The CDR3: CSIGTGVISETQYF. The CDR3 DNA sequence: TGCAGCATAGGGACAGGGGTAATTTCGGAGACCCAGTACTTC.

V gene TRBV25-1 combines with J gene TRBJ2-7; D gene unclear. Germline CDR1 reads MGHDK; CDR2 reads SYGVNS. The CDR3 spans 11 residues. V dropped 1 base and J dropped 4 bases, with 2 bases sitting between them. The CDR3 DNA reads TGTGCCAGCAGTGAATGGTACGAGCAGTACTTC. Translating it yields CASSEWYEQYF.

The chain joins TRBV10-2 to TRBJ2-7, with TRBD1 matching 7 bases. V shed 6 bases and J 6 bases; nucleotides not matched to a gene: 8. The germline CDR1 and CDR2 sequences are WSHSY and SAAADI. CDR3 length: 13 residues. The CDR3 DNA follows: TGCGCCAGCAGGGGGGACAGCCACAGCGAGCAGTACGTC. Translating gives CASRGDSHSEQYV.

This clonotype was seen only a few times. The V gene is TRBV7-2, the J gene TRBJ1-6; maybe TRBD1 (5 bases). The CDR3 has 16 residues. CDR1 and CDR2 (germline): SGHTA, FQGNSA. V was clipped by 4 bases and J by 7 bases, with 17 bases between them. The CDR3 DNA is TGTGCCAGCAGCTCATGGGGCGGAGCGGGGAATTCACCCCTCCACTTT. Translation gives CASSSWGGAGNSPLHF.

The rearrangement links TRBV3-1 to TRBJ2-1; TRBD2 matches at 7 bases. Trimming at V came to 4 bases and at J to 4 bases, leaving 10 bases not matched to a gene. Germline values: CDR1 LGHDT, CDR2 YNNKEL (reference sequence). This CDR3 contains 16 residues. CDR3 sequence: CASSLLAGDPYNEQFF. The CDR3 DNA follows: TGTGCCAGCAGCCTCCTGGCGGGGGACCCATACAATGAGCAGTTCTTC.

This rearrangement joins TRBV5-1 to TRBJ2-2, with TRBD2 as a possible D gene (6 bases). CDR1 and CDR2 from the germline V gene are SGHRS and YFSETQ. Trimming removed 0 bases at V and 4 bases at J, with 19 bases between. This CDR3 comprises 18 residues. DNA of the CDR3: TGCGCCAGCAGCTTGGATCTCCCGCTCGCGGGGTTCACCGGGGAGCTGTTTTTT. Encoded protein: CASSLDLPLAGFTGELFF.

This clonotype was counted between two and nine times. This sequence joins TRBV12-3 or TRBV12-4 and TRBJ1-4; no firm D call. Trimming shortened V by 6 bases and J by 4 bases, and 18 bases separated the two germline ends. This CDR3 contains 16 residues. CDR3 in DNA: TGTGCCAGCAGAGGTGTATGGTTTCGGGGTAATGAAAAACTGTTTTTT. It codes for CASRGVWFRGNEKLFF.

The chain couples TRBV6-5 to TRBJ1-5; D is possibly TRBD1 (5 bases). Per the germline V gene, CDR1 is MNHEY and CDR2 is SVGAGI. The V end was cut by 10 bases, the J end by 1 base, with 11 bases between. The CDR3 is 13 amino acids. In nucleotides, the CDR3 is TGTGCCACGTCAGGGACCAGCAATCAGCCCCAGCATTTT. Its translation is CATSGTSNQPQHF.

This clonotype rates as medium-sized. This chain connects TRBV29-1 to TRBJ2-1; D remains ambiguous. Germline assignment: CDR1 SQVTM and CDR2 ANQGSEA. V was shortened by 3 bases and J by 11 bases, with 8 bases between the two germline ends. The CDR3 extends over 10 amino acids. The CDR3 nucleotides read TGCAGCGTTGATACAGTACAGCAGTTCTTC. Translating gives CSVDTVQQFF.

This clonotype was detected only a few times. The chain employs TRBV7-2 and TRBJ1-6; D unclear. V lost 4 bases and J lost 0, with 13 bases in between. This CDR3 has 17 amino acids. Germline V gene lookup returns CDR1 SGHTA and CDR2 FQGNSA. In DNA form, the CDR3 reads TGTGCCAGCAGCTCACCAGCCTCCAGCTCCTATAATTCACCCCTCCACTTT. Its translation: CASSSPASSSYNSPLHF. Full variable domain (remainder filled in from reference TRBV7-2 and TRBJ1-6): GAGVSQSPSNKVTEKGKDVELRCDPISGHTALYWYRQSLGQGLEFLIYFQGNSAPDKSGLPSDRFSAERTGGSVSTLTIQRTQQEDSAVYLCASSSPASSSYNSPLHFGNGTRLTVT.

This chain uses TRBV20-1 with TRBJ2-1, with D uncertain. Per the germline V gene, CDR1 is DFQATT and CDR2 is SNEGSKA (reference sequence). Trimming removed 0 bases at V and 14 bases at J, with 17 bases between. The CDR3 is 13 residues long. In nucleotides, the CDR3 is TGCAGTGCTAGAGATGGTCCCGACCGTAGGGAGTTCTTC. Protein product: CSARDGPDRREFF.

This clonotype has more than one count but fewer than ten. CDR3 nucleotides: TGCGCCAGCAGCTTGGACGGTGGCTACACCTTC. Translated: CASSLDGGYTF. The chain joins TRBV5-1 to TRBJ1-2; D uncertain. The germline V gene encodes CDR1 SGHRS and CDR2 YFSETQ. Deletions cut 0 bases from V and 7 bases from J, with 4 bases between. This CDR3 spans 11 amino acids. The full variable domain, its missing parts supplied by reference TRBV5-1 and TRBJ1-2, is KAGVTQTPRYLIKTRGQQVTLSCSPISGHRSVSWYQQTPGQGLQFLFEYFSETQRNKGNFPGRFSGRQFSNSRSEMNVSTLELGDSALYLCASSLDGGYTFGSGTRLTVV.

The V and J genes are TRBV12-3 or TRBV12-4 and TRBJ1-1, with TRBD1 as a possible D gene (6 bases). Trimming took 5 bases from V and 7 from J, leaving 17 bases between them. The CDR3 consists of 14 residues. The CDR3 DNA follows: TGTGCCAGCAGTGCTCGGGGAGGGGGTAGTGAAGCTTTCTTT. It yields the protein CASSARGGGSEAFF.

Only a few counts were recorded for this clonotype. The chain combines TRBV7-2 with TRBJ1-1; D call uncertain. V lost 1 base and J 9 bases, leaving 15 bases between the germline ends. Germline CDR1 reads SGHTA; CDR2 reads FQGNSA. The CDR3 runs 14 residues. The CDR3 protein is CASSLDSSNRKAFF. The DNA for the CDR3 is TGTGCCAGCAGCTTAGACAGTTCGAATCGAAAAGCTTTCTTT.

This clonotype showed up many times. The chain recombines TRBV5-1 with TRBJ2-7, with a weak D call TRBD1 (6 bases). There are 15 residues in the CDR3. Trimming removed 4 bases from V and 1 base from J, with 15 bases in between. Germline V gene data show CDR1 as SGHRS and CDR2 as YFSETQ. CDR3 DNA sequence: TGCGCCAGCAGCGGAACAGGGTTGAAGTCCTACGAGCAGTACTTC. It codes for CASSGTGLKSYEQYF.

This chain links TRBV18 with TRBJ2-5, with no clear D. V shed 2 bases and J shed 5 bases, with 9 bases lying between them. The CDR3 runs 13 residues. Per the germline V gene, CDR1 is KGHSH and CDR2 is LQKENI. CDR3 region: CASSPTTTETQYF. CDR3 bases: TGTGCCAGCTCACCAACAACCACGGAGACCCAGTACTTC.